This is a list of T cell receptor beta chains from one sample in a study of CD8 T cells in ankylosing spondylitis. TCRdb passed the 5' RACE reads through MiXCR, listing each CDR3 protein once. The profile shows 700,000 or so distinct CDR3 sequences, over 15% of them singletons. Source material: blood, either unsorted or a sorted T cell fraction (not recorded which). The receptors were gathered from a male donor with ankylosing spondylitis. The CDR3 runs from the conserved cysteine through the conserved F or W. D genes are given only for firm matches. The listing skips clone size in some rows; elsewhere it reads once, few, many or a size class.

v_gene,j_gene,d_gene,abundance,CDR3nt,CDR3aa
TRBV4-1,TRBJ2-6,.,.,TGCGCCAGCAGCGCTCAGGTGCCTGGGGCCAACGTCCTGACTTTC,CASSAQVPGANVLTF
TRBV2,TRBJ2-1,TRBD1,.,TGTGCCAGCAGTGAAAGGGACAGGGTTCACAATGAGCAGTTCTTC,CASSERDRVHNEQFF
TRBV28,TRBJ1-2,.,many,TGTGCCAGCAACGAGGCTCACTATGGCTACACCTTC,CASNEAHYGYTF
TRBV5-1,TRBJ1-4,.,few,TGCGCCAGTCGTCTGACAACTAATGAAAAACTGTTTTTT,CASRLTTNEKLFF
TRBV6-1,TRBJ2-5,TRBD2,few,TGTGCCAGCGGTGAGACTAGCGGGGGCCAAGAGACCCAGTACTTC,CASGETSGGQETQYF
TRBV5-1,TRBJ1-3,.,many,TGCGCCAGCAGCTTGGGCTTAAGCTCTGGAAACACCATATATTTT,CASSLGLSSGNTIYF
TRBV20-1,TRBJ2-1,TRBD2,few,TGCAGTGCTTCCTCGGGACTAGTGGGCAATGAGCAGTTCTTC,CSASSGLVGNEQFF
TRBV20-1,TRBJ1-1,TRBD1,.,TGCAGTGCTTACACATACGGACAGGGGGCCATGAACACTGAAGCTTTCTTT,CSAYTYGQGAMNTEAFF
TRBV2,TRBJ2-2,TRBD2,.,TGTGCCAGCAGTGTTAGCGGGGTGGACACCGGGGAGCTGTTTTTT,CASSVSGVDTGELFF
TRBV19,TRBJ1-1,.,few,TGTGCCAGTAGCCCCCATAACACTGAAGCTTTCTTT,CASSPHNTEAFF
TRBV12-3/TRBV12-4,TRBJ2-3,.,.,TGTGCCAGCAGCTCAGTCCCAACAGATGCGCAGTATTTT,CASSSVPTDAQYF
TRBV14,TRBJ2-5,.,.,TGTGCCAGCAGCCAAAAGTACAAGGAGACCCAGTACTTC,CASSQKYKETQYF
TRBV2,TRBJ1-2,TRBD1,.,TGTGCCAGCAACCGGGACAGTCTTACTTATGGCTACACCTTC,CASNRDSLTYGYTF
TRBV19,TRBJ2-5,TRBD2,few,TGTGCCAGTAGTTCCCTCAGACTAGCGGGGCAAGAGACCCAGTACTTC,CASSSLRLAGQETQYF